This T cell receptor beta chain stems from a study of shared T cell receptors in the human thymus (dated by TCRdb to the early 2020s). Looking at the study overall: The study examined how the human thymus generates shared, self-reactive T-cell receptor alpha chains.

To prepare the library, the immunoSEQ multiplex PCR assay was applied. TCRdb carries this immuneACCESS record with in-frame sequences only. Its versions omit some clonotypes, under half of them owing to an unresolved V gene in the studies checked, with the rest unexplained. The sample profile shows more than 550,000 clones; approximately 85% of them were found once. Around 0.01% of the sample comes from the top ten. A word on this clone: Its antigen is not yet known. At one of its ends the junction is not consistent with the germline gene, which may arise from a read error.

Its CDR3 holds 14 amino acids, cysteine through phenylalanine. Only CDR3 DNA is held: 42 bases, read in frame from base 1. Sequences SSHAT (CDR1) and FNYEAQ (CDR2) are obtained from the germline V gene (reference sequence). These records were also assigned to another study, of human thymus T cells. As the second publication notes: Donors were immunologically healthy infants undergoing open corrective cardiac surgery for congenital heart defects in Finland. The thymus tissue came from surgical resects taken out during corrective cardiac surgery. Usage of V and J gene segments appeared to be biased in both the thymic and the peripheral blood repertoires. The related research reported highly overlapping thymic TCR repertoires among unrelated individuals. The study characterized TCR alpha and beta repertoires from under 10 infant thymus samples and a few related peripheral blood samples. The cohort included about 6 male and a couple of female infants, with donor ages spanning 7 to 244 days. After being mechanically released from the tissue, thymocytes were kept at -70 degrees C in pellets of roughly 8.5-34 million cells. A QIAsymphony instrument was used to extract genomic DNA from frozen cell pellets. Using the immunoSEQ multiplex PCR assay, the TCRB and TCRAD loci were amplified from a standardized quantity of quality-controlled genomic DNA. The amplicons covered the V(D)J region and were long enough to include the CDR3 and to identify the V and J genes. The amplicons were sequenced on an Illumina platform via the commercial immunoSEQ service. Primer bias and sequencing errors were corrected as previously described, and TCRAD and TCRB definitions were based on the IMGT database. The repertoires were analysed using immunoSEQ Analyzer 3.0 and VDJTools for basic statistics, V/J segment usage, diversity estimates, rarefaction and pairwise overlap. Diversity was estimated with Chao1, ChaoE, Efron-Thisted, Shannon and inverse Simpson indices, and also on datasets down-sampled to the smallest sample. Repertoire overlap was determined by strict matching of CDR3 nucleotide sequence, V gene and J gene, and Jaccard-based multidimensional scaling clustering was applied. Thymus samples yielded on average around 810,000 unique TCRB clonotypes, compared with around 91,000 from blood samples.

The sample comprised thymocytes. The chain was built from TRBV7-7 and TRBJ2-5; 10 junctional bases match TRBD1. The sequence came from a girl under three years old with a congenital heart defect. Donor details come from another sample of the same person, matched by shared clones. The CDR3: CASSQDRGLETQYF. In nucleotides, the sequence is TGTGCTAGCAGCCAAGACAGGGGGCTGGAGACCCAGTACTTC.